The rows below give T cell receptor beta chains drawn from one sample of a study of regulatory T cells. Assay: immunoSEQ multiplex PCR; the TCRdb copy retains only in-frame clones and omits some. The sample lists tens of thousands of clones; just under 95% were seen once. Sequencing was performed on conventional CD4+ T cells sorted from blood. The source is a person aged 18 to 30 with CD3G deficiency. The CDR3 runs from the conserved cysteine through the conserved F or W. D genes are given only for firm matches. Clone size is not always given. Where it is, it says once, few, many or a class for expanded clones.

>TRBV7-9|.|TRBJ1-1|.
CSEVAPPGANTEAFF
TGTTCAGAGGTTGCGCCCCCAGGGGCTAACACTGAAGCTTTCTTT
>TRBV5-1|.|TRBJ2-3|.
CASSRDSFTDTQYF
TGCGCCAGTAGTAGGGACTCCTTCACAGATACGCAGTATTTT
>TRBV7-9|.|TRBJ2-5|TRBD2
CASSLSGGEETQYF
TGTGCCAGCAGCTTATCCGGGGGGGAAGAGACCCAGTACTTC
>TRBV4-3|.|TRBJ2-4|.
CASSQARGNIQYF
TGCGCCAGCAGCCAAGCCCGCGGAAACATTCAGTACTTC
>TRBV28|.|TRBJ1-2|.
CASSFGGTQKDGYTF
TGTGCCAGCAGTTTTGGAGGGACTCAGAAAGACGGCTACACCTTC
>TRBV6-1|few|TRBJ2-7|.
CASISGGYDEQYF
TGTGCCAGCATTTCTGGGGGGTACGACGAGCAGTACTTC
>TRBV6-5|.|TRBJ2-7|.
CASSYSLRPVVEQYF
TGTGCCAGCAGTTACTCCCTGCGGCCGGTGGTAGAGCAGTACTTC
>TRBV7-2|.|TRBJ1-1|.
CASSIRANTEAFF
TGTGCCAGCAGCATAAGGGCGAACACTGAAGCTTTCTTT
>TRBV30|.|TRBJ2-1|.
CAWSRRTYGDEQFF
TGTGCCTGGAGTAGACGTACTTACGGCGATGAGCAGTTCTTC
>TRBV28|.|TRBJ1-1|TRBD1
CASSLPTGGTEAFF
TGTGCCAGCAGTTTACCGACAGGGGGTACTGAAGCTTTCTTT